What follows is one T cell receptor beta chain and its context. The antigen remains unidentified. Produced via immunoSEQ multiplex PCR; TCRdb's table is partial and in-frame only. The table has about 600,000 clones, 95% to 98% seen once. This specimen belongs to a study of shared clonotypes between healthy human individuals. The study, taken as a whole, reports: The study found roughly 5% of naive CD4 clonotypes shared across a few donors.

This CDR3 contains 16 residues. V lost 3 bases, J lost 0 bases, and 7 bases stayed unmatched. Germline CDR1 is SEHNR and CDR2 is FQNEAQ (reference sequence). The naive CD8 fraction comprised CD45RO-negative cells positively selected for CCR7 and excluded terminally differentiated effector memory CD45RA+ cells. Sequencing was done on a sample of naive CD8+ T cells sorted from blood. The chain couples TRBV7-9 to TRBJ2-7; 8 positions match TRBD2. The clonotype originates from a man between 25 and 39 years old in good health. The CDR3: CASSFDSGMGSYEQYF. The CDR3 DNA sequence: TGTGCCAGCAGCTTTGATAGCGGGATGGGCTCCTACGAGCAGTACTTC.